This TCR beta chain was observed in a study of beta chain features in type 1 diabetes (dated by TCRdb to the late 2010s). Background for the entire study: No differences in mean age, gender distribution, total cell number or subset yield were found between patients and healthy donors. Regulatory and stem cell-like memory subsets were obtained from only 8 patients and about eight healthy donors, while naive and central memory subsets were obtained from all 28 donors. A total of 100 million to 110 million sorted cells were examined across all samples, and a strong correlation was observed between cell number per subset and RNA yield. The study compared the TCRB repertoires of sorted circulating CD4+ T cell subsets in recently diagnosed type 1 diabetes patients with those in matched healthy donors.

All of the isolated RNA was reverse transcribed with the High Capacity cDNA Reverse Transcription Kit, so expressed TCRB transcripts were sequenced. Deep immunoSEQ sequencing was applied to naive, central memory and regulatory T cell samples, giving an average of around 4 million total reads per sample. Sorted cells were lysed in RLT buffer and RNA was extracted with DNase-treated RNeasy Micro or Mini kits, depending on cell number. Each cell subset was processed on its own to prevent cross-contamination, while patient and healthy donor samples were processed together. The immunoSEQ multiplex PCR was used to amplify TCRB sequences from cDNA, generating 87-bp fragments that spanned the CDR3 region. The amplicons were sequenced using the Illumina HiSeq platform. The paper's data handling went like this. PCR bias was corrected computationally using synthetic template baselines, and reads within Hamming distance 2 were collapsed, with unmergeable singletons discarded. Reads were aligned against IMGT to assign V, D and J genes, CDR3 length and insertions or deletions at six rearrangement sites. Within each subset, clonotype counts were normalized to sorted cell number, after which true diversity and Gini coefficients were computed with the tcR R package. The overlap coefficient, calculated on TCRB nucleotide sequences, was used to measure repertoire sharing. As a proxy for the pre-selection repertoire, out-of-frame TCRB sequences from naive cells were analyzed. Sourced from immuneACCESS, this table was stored by TCRdb with only in-frame sequences that have V and J called. A share of the clones is absent; for the studies checked, an unresolved V gene accounts for under half, and the remainder has no known explanation. From that table come the V and J calls and clone size; the DNA was used to work out D and trimming. Across this sample there are approximately 340,000 clones, with roughly 15% seen only once. Around 0.02% of the sample is in the top ten clones.

Details on this clone: No antigen is known for it. Per-base qualities were not stored, and no clone one base away is much larger.

Including cysteine and phenylalanine, the CDR3 has 15 amino acids. CDR3 DNA only is kept here, 45 bases in frame from base 1. Trimming leaves V shorter by 4 bases and J shorter by 4 bases, with the junction holding 8 bases beyond the gene matches. In the germline V gene (reference sequence), CDR1 corresponds to WNHNN and CDR2 to SYGVQD. Each donor gave one peripheral blood draw, averaging roughly 120 mL, which was collected into heparinised tubes. A BD FACSAria II and a panel including CD45RO, CCR7, CD25, CD127, CD95 and CD27 were used to sort naive, central memory, regulatory and stem cell-like memory CD4+ T cells. Every sorted population had a purity above 95%. Right away, PBMCs were isolated by Lymphoprep density gradient centrifugation and were stained directly, with no culture step. To minimize batch effects, samples were stained and sorted in pairs, one healthy donor with one patient per experiment.

Overall study results and their limits: Because the HLA sub-analyses included only small numbers of individuals, any influence of HLA type on TCRB rearrangement was left unresolved. Naive, central memory and regulatory TCRB repertoires appeared more similar among patients than among healthy donors. Type 1 diabetes patients showed a moderate but significant shortening of TCRB CDR3 length in all four CD4+ subsets. At VDJ recombination sites, patients with type 1 diabetes made fewer insertions and deleted more nucleotides, a pattern implying thymic rearrangement abnormalities. Shorter templates might have been favored by PCR, but patient and control samples were amplified and corrected together, so both groups would have been affected equally by any skew. Because cDNA was sequenced instead of genomic DNA, activated cells with high expression could be over-represented, although the groups did not differ in activation or CD3 levels.

This TCR came from a woman under 30 in good health. This chain joins TRBV10-1 to TRBJ2-5; TRBD1 lines up with 8 middle nucleotides. Input material: naive CD4+ T cells from blood. Explained via the paper, the cell subset or site label denotes: true naive CD4+ T cells. CDR3 sequence: CASSGAGGRPETQYF. The DNA is as follows: TGCGCCAGCAGTGGGGCAGGGGGCCGGCCAGAGACCCAGTACTTC.